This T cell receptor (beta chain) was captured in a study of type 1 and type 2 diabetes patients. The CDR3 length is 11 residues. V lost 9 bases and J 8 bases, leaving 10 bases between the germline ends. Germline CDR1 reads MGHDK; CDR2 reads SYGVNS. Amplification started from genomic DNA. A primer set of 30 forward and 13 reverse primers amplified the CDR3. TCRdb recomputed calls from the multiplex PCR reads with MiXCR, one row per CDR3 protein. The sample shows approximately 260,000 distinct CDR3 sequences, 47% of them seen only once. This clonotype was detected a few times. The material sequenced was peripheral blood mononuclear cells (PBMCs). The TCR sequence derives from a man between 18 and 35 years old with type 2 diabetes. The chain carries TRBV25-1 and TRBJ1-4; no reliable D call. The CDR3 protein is CARTESEKLFF. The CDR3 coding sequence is TGTGCCAGGACCGAAAGCGAAAAACTGTTTTTT.